The 10 T cell receptor beta chains given below trace back to one sample, sequenced in a study of shared clonotypes between healthy human individuals. Assay: immunoSEQ multiplex PCR; the TCRdb copy retains only in-frame clones and omits some. The sample includes 730,000 or so clones, about 78% seen only once; the top ten take under 2%. Sequenced input: memory CD4+ T cells sorted from blood. The subset here: CD45RA-negative fraction. The receptors here all came from a woman in her twenties or thirties in good health.

This clone was recorded many times. The chain joins TRBV10-3 to TRBJ2-7; 8 positions match TRBD2. Germline assignment: CDR1 ENHRY and CDR2 SYGVKD. The CDR3 covers 15 residues. Losses at the gene ends were 3 bases for V and 4 bases for J; bases not matched to a gene: 8. The CDR3 sequence: CAISEGPGLGYEQYF. The CDR3 DNA sequence: TGTGCCATCAGTGAAGGACCGGGACTAGGGTACGAGCAGTACTTC.

The chain combines TRBV6-5 with TRBJ2-5; tentatively, D is TRBD1 (5 bases). The CDR3 is made up of 14 amino acids. The V end was cut by 6 bases, the J end by 3 bases, with 14 bases between. Germline values: CDR1 MNHEY, CDR2 SVGAGI. The CDR3 DNA is TGTGCCAGCAGCAGTTCTTGGGGCAAAGAGACCCAGTACTTC. It encodes CASSSSWGKETQYF.

This sequence joins TRBV28 and TRBJ1-3; maybe TRBD1 (6 bases). Germline V gene sequence: CDR1 MDHEN, CDR2 SYDVKM. The CDR3 consists of 16 residues. V was clipped by 5 bases and J by 1 base, with 15 bases between them. CDR3 nucleotide sequence: TGTGCCAGCAGTAGTCTAACAGGGATATCTGGAAACACCATATATTTT. Amino acid sequence: CASSSLTGISGNTIYF.

This clone appeared a few times. The chain joins TRBV7-3 to TRBJ1-2; a possible D gene is TRBD1 (5 bases). The CDR3 contains 15 residues. V dropped 1 base and J dropped 8 bases, with 17 bases sitting between them. CDR1 is SGHTA, CDR2 FQGTGA, per germline. CDR3 loop: CASSLNPGGTAGYTF. CDR3 coding DNA: TGTGCCAGCAGCTTAAACCCGGGCGGGACTGCCGGCTACACCTTC.

V is TRBV12-5 and J is TRBJ2-1; 9 nucleotides line up with TRBD2. Germline V gives CDR1 LGHNT, CDR2 FRNRAP. Trimming took 0 bases from V and 4 from J; bases not matched to a gene: 4. The CDR3 extends over 16 amino acids. CDR3 bases: TGTGCTAGTGGTTTGGTCCTCAGCGGGGGGTACAATGAGCAGTTCTTC. Translation: CASGLVLSGGYNEQFF.

The chain has TRBV7-2 and TRBJ2-3; 12 positions match TRBD2. The trim removed 4 bases at V and 4 bases at J, leaving 3 bases unmatched. Germline-derived CDR1 and CDR2 are SGHTA and FQGNSA. The CDR3 has 15 residues. CDR3 sequence: CASSWTSGTSDTQYF. CDR3 coding DNA: TGTGCCAGCAGCTGGACTAGCGGGACGTCAGATACGCAGTATTTT. Combining the CDR3 with reference TRBV7-2 and TRBJ2-3 gives the whole variable domain GAGVSQSPSNKVTEKGKDVELRCDPISGHTALYWYRQSLGQGLEFLIYFQGNSAPDKSGLPSDRFSAERTGGSVSTLTIQRTQQEDSAVYLCASSWTSGTSDTQYFGPGTRLTVL.

Turning to this clone: A much larger clone sits a single nucleotide away, making a read error possible. The sample has other DNA sequences that encode this CDR3 too. CDR3 loop: CASSQDHSNQPQHF. The CDR3 DNA follows: TGCGCCAGCAGCCAAGACCATAGCAATCAGCCCCAGCATTTT. The chain joins TRBV4-1 to TRBJ1-5; unclear D gene. From germline, CDR1 is MGHRA and CDR2 YSYEKL. This CDR3 spans 14 amino acids. V was clipped by 0 bases and J by 0 bases, with 3 bases between them.

This clone has just a few counts. This rearrangement joins TRBV7-9 to TRBJ2-7; D is uncertain. This CDR3 contains 15 residues. The V gene's germline CDR1 is SEHNR and CDR2 FQNEAQ (reference sequence). V dropped 4 bases and J dropped 5 bases, with 18 bases sitting between them. The CDR3 DNA reads TGTGCCAGCAGCTCCCTTTCGGGCAATAAGGACGAGCAGTACTTC. This translates into CASSSLSGNKDEQYF.

The chain uses TRBV5-1 and TRBJ2-3; 9 positions match TRBD2. The CDR3 has 16 amino acids. In germline, CDR1 is SGHRS, CDR2 YFSETQ. V gave up 1 base and J gave up 6 bases; unmatched junction bases: 9. CDR3 coding DNA: TGCGCCAGCAGCTTGAGGGGCGGGAGGGCCCGTGATACGCAGTATTTT. Translation gives CASSLRGGRARDTQYF.

V gene TRBV6-6 combines with J gene TRBJ1-4; D not certain. This CDR3 spans 13 amino acids. The V gene lost 6 bases and the J gene lost 4 bases, with 9 bases spanning the gap. CDR1 MNHNY and CDR2 SVGAGI come from the germline V gene (reference sequence). CDR3 amino acids: CASRGTINEKLFF. The CDR3 nucleotides are TGTGCCAGCAGGGGCACGATTAATGAAAAACTGTTTTTT.